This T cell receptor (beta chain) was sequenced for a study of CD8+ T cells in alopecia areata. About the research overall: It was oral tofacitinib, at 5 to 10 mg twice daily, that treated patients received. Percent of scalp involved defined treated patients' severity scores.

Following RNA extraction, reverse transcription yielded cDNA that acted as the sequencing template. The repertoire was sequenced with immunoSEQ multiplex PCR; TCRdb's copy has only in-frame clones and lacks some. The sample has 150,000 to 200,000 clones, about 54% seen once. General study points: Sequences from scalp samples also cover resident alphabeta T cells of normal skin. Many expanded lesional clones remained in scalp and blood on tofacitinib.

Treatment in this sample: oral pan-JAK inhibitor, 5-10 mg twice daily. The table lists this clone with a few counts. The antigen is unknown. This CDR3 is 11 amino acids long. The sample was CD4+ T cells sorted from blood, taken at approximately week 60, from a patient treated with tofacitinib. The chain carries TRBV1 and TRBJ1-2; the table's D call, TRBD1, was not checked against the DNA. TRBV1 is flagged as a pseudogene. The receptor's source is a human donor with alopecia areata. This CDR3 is CSDRYSNGYTF. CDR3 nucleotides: TGCTCCGACAGGTATTCGAATGGCTACACCTTC.